Listed here are 16 T cell receptor beta chains from one sample, sequenced in a study of T cells in Graves' hyperthyroidism and ophthalmopathy. RNA transcripts provided the source from which TCR beta CDR3 regions were amplified. The HTBI primer set drove a first-round RT-PCR of the TCR CDR3. TCRdb processed the multiplex PCR reads anew with MiXCR; each CDR3 protein has one entry. This sample has approximately 400,000 distinct CDR3 sequences, with approximately 15% found just once. Sequences were obtained from blood. The receptors derive from a woman in her fifties or sixties with Graves' hyperthyroidism.

This clonotype came up a few times. The chain joins TRBV4-2 to TRBJ2-2; 8 bases map to TRBD1. V lost 3 bases to trimming and J lost 6 bases; unmatched junction nucleotides: 12. The CDR3 sequence is 17 residues long. Germline CDR1 LGHNA, CDR2 YNFKEQ. CDR3 in DNA: TGTGCCAGCAGCCATACCGGACAGGGAATAAGGCCCGGGGAGCTGTTTTTT. This translates into CASSHTGQGIRPGELFF.

This clonotype occurred many times. The chain joins TRBV2 to TRBJ2-1; 9 bases are shared with TRBD2. CDR1 and CDR2 from the germline V gene are SNHLY and FYNNEI. Losses at the gene ends were 3 bases for V and 7 bases for J; bases not matched to a gene: 10. The CDR3 spans 16 residues. The CDR3 protein is CASSERAGGGVNEQFF. For the CDR3, the DNA is TGTGCCAGCAGTGAGAGGGCGGGAGGGGGTGTAAATGAGCAGTTCTTC.

This clonotype was seen at least ten times. This chain joins TRBV12-3 or TRBV12-4 and TRBJ2-5; 11 bases fit TRBD2. V dropped 5 bases and J dropped 3; count of bases not matched to a gene: 2. CDR3 length: 14 residues. CDR3 loop: CASSQTSGKETQYF. Written as DNA, the CDR3 is TGTGCCAGCAGTCAGACTAGCGGGAAAGAGACCCAGTACTTC.

This clonotype was detected ten times or more. The rearrangement joins TRBV28 to TRBJ1-1, with TRBD1 as a possible D gene (5 bases). Germline V gives CDR1 MDHEN, CDR2 SYDVKM. The V end was cut by 1 base, the J end by 11 bases, with 11 bases between. CDR3 length equals 12 residues. CDR3 region: CASSLSGPRAFF. The CDR3 DNA sequence: TGTGCCAGCAGTTTATCGGGACCCAGGGCTTTCTTT.

A few counts support this clonotype. V is TRBV5-1 and J is TRBJ1-1; possible D gene TRBD1, 5 bases. Germline CDR1 reads SGHRS; CDR2 reads YFSETQ. The CDR3 is made up of 13 amino acids. Trimming pared 6 bases from V and 2 bases from J, leaving 11 bases between. The CDR3: CASIGTANTEAFF. The DNA for the CDR3 is TGCGCCAGCATCGGGACGGCTAACACTGAAGCTTTCTTT.

This clonotype was seen many times. The J gene is TRBJ2-7, the V gene TRBV10-3; D perhaps matches TRBD2 (6 bases). CDR1 ENHRY and CDR2 SYGVKD come from the germline V gene. This CDR3 has 15 residues. V was cut by 7 bases and J by 0 bases, with 16 bases left in between. CDR3 sequence reads: CAIIPLGGSSYEQYF. For the CDR3, the DNA is TGTGCCATCATCCCCCTGGGGGGAAGCTCCTACGAGCAGTACTTC.

This clonotype has at least ten counts. This chain's CDR3 is CASGAISSYNEQFF. As DNA, the CDR3 is TGCGCCAGCGGGGCGATTAGCTCCTACAATGAGCAGTTCTTC. The J gene is TRBJ2-1, the V gene TRBV5-1, with D maybe TRBD1 (5 bases). This CDR3 is built from 14 residues. V gave up 7 bases and J gave up 0 bases, with 11 bases separating them. Germline V gene lookup returns CDR1 SGHRS and CDR2 YFSETQ.

This clonotype was observed at least ten times. The CDR3 DNA reads as TGCAGCGTTGTTGCAGGGGATTATCAGCCCCAGCATTTT. The encoded protein is CSVVAGDYQPQHF. The V call is TRBV29-1, the J call TRBJ1-5, with D possibly matching TRBD1 (6 bases). The CDR3 is made up of 13 amino acids. V was trimmed by 4 bases and J by 5 bases, leaving 12 bases between them. Germline V CDR1 and CDR2: SQVTM, ANQGSEA.

Ten or more counts support this clonotype. This chain joins TRBV7-6 and TRBJ1-5; no clear D. The CDR3 has 11 amino acids. Trimming stripped 4 bases from V and 6 bases from J, with 4 bases between. Per the germline V gene, CDR1 is SGHVS and CDR2 is FNYEAQ. CDR3 protein: CASSCIQPQHF. The CDR3 DNA sequence: TGTGCCAGCAGCTGCATTCAGCCCCAGCATTTT.

This clonotype was observed a few times. The chain carries TRBV14 and TRBJ2-5; the D gene is possibly TRBD1 (6 bases). V lost 3 bases and J 3 bases, leaving 11 bases between the germline ends. Germline V gives CDR1 SGHDN, CDR2 FVKESK. The CDR3 runs to 14 residues. The CDR3 here is CASSQGAFEETQYF. In DNA, the CDR3 is TGTGCCAGCAGCCAGGGGGCGTTCGAAGAGACCCAGTACTTC.

This clonotype was seen repeatedly, ten times or more. The rearrangement uses TRBV5-6 and TRBJ2-1; 15 nucleotides align to TRBD2. The V segment lost 3 bases and the J segment 0 bases; nucleotides outside the gene matches: 7. The CDR3 runs 19 residues. Germline assignment: CDR1 SGHDT and CDR2 YYEEEE. The CDR3, as DNA: TGTGCCAGCAGCTCCAGGACTAGCGGGAGGGTTGTCTCCTACAATGAGCAGTTCTTC. Residues: CASSSRTSGRVVSYNEQFF. The whole variable domain, filled in from reference TRBV5-6 and TRBJ2-1, reads DAGVTQSPTHLIKTRGQQVTLRCSPKSGHDTVSWYQQALGQGPQFIFQYYEEEERQRGNFPDRFSGHQFPNYSSELNVNALLLGDSALYLCASSSRTSGRVVSYNEQFFGPGTRLTVL.

This clonotype was seen ten or more times. This chain joins TRBV11-3 and TRBJ2-3; the D is unclear. Looked up from germline, CDR1 is SGHNT and CDR2 is YENEEA. Deletions cut 0 bases from V and 0 bases from J, with 7 bases between. CDR3 length equals 15 residues. As DNA, the CDR3 is TGTGCCAGCAGCTTAGACGGCACTAGCACAGATACGCAGTATTTT. Its protein product is CASSLDGTSTDTQYF. The full variable domain, its missing parts supplied by reference TRBV11-3 and TRBJ2-3, is EAGVVQSPRYKIIEKKQPVAFWCNPISGHNTLYWYLQNLGQGPELLIRYENEEAVDDSQLPKDRFSAERLKGVDSTLKIQPAELGDSAVYLCASSLDGTSTDTQYFGPGTRLTVL.

Only a few counts were recorded for this clonotype. The chain carries TRBV7-9 and TRBJ1-2; 12 nucleotides match TRBD1. The germline V gene encodes CDR1 SEHNR and CDR2 FQNEAQ (reference sequence). Unmatched junction bases numbered 8, after V lost 4 bases and J lost 11 bases. There are 14 residues in the CDR3. The CDR3 coding sequence is TGTGCCAGCAGCTATTCACCGGGACAGGGGGCGTACACCTTC. It codes for CASSYSPGQGAYTF.

This clonotype was observed at least ten times. The genes are TRBV11-3 and TRBJ1-1, with unresolved D. In germline, CDR1 is SGHNT, CDR2 YENEEA. The CDR3 loop spans 14 amino acids. With 5 bases removed from V and 0 bases from J, the gap between germline ends came to 10 bases. CDR3 loop: CASSPGEMNTEAFF. CDR3 DNA sequence: TGTGCCAGCAGCCCCGGAGAGATGAACACTGAAGCTTTCTTT. Looking up the rest from reference TRBV11-3 and TRBJ1-1 gives the full variable domain: EAGVVQSPRYKIIEKKQPVAFWCNPISGHNTLYWYLQNLGQGPELLIRYENEEAVDDSQLPKDRFSAERLKGVDSTLKIQPAELGDSAVYLCASSPGEMNTEAFFGQGTRLTVV.

The chain couples TRBV11-2 to TRBJ2-7; D call uncertain. The CDR3 has 12 amino acids. Trimming left V 4 bases short and J 4 bases short, with 8 bases between. Germline values: CDR1 SGHAT, CDR2 FQNNGV. CDR3: CASSSLTYEQYF. As DNA, the CDR3 is TGTGCCAGCAGCTCCCTAACTTACGAGCAGTACTTC.

This clonotype occurred many times. The chain carries TRBV27 and TRBJ2-2; D uncertain. The germline V gene encodes CDR1 MNHEY and CDR2 SMNVEV (reference sequence). The CDR3 length is 14 residues. Trimming left V 3 bases short and J 1 base short, with 6 bases between. CDR3 amino acids: CASSFMGNTGELFF. Written as DNA, the CDR3 is TGTGCCAGCAGTTTCATGGGGAACACCGGGGAGCTGTTTTTT.